This TCR beta chain was identified during a study of blood T cells in healthy people across ages. A second PCR of roughly 7 to 11 cycles used a sample-barcoded 5' primer and a J-beta primer mix. Carrying 12 random nucleotides, a template-switch adaptor labeled each individual cDNA molecule. MiXCR, applied by TCRdb to the 5' RACE reads, yields one record per CDR3 protein. The sample includes 950,000 to 1,200,000 distinct CDR3 sequences, less than 45% of them seen just once. This CDR3 has 13 residues. CDR1 and CDR2 from the germline V gene are SGDLS and YYNGEE. Trimming removed 8 bases from V and 1 base from J, with 12 bases in between. A few counts support this clonotype. No fewer than 5.5 micrograms of total RNA were isolated from every sample.

Sequencing was done on a sample of blood. The chain combines TRBV9 with TRBJ1-1, with D maybe TRBD1 (6 bases). This receptor was taken from a man between 18 and 35 years old in good health. CDR3 DNA: TGTGCCAGTGGTAAGGGGGGGAACACTGAAGCTTTCTTT. Encoded protein: CASGKGGNTEAFF.